The clone carrying this T cell receptor beta chain was recorded at least ten times. V was pared by 1 base and J by 10 bases, with 0 bases of the junction left unmatched. The CDR3 has 13 amino acids. CDR1 and CDR2 from the germline V gene are LGHNA and YNFKEQ. These data originate in a study of T-cell reconstitution after alpha-beta-depleted transplantation in children. The library targeted TCRbeta and was prepared with unique molecular identifiers. TCRdb used MiXCR to reprocess the PCR reads, holding one entry per CDR3 protein. The sample yields around 500,000 distinct CDR3 sequences, 9.5% to 15% seen once.

The source is a human donor who donated a stem cell graft to a child with combined immunodeficiency. The V call is TRBV4-2, the J call TRBJ1-6, with 8 nucleotides matching TRBD1. Sequencing was performed on PBMCs from the stem cell graft donor, taken from the stem cell graft. The CDR3 DNA follows: TGTGCCAGCAGCCAAGGGACAGGGTCACCCCTCCACTTT. Its translation: CASSQGTGSPLHF.